The T cell receptor beta chain described here comes from a study of blood T cell repertoires in COVID-19 (dated by TCRdb to between 2020 and 2021). Concerning the study at large: Collaborator samples came from the United States, Italy and Spain and covered acute and convalescent phases of COVID-19. Where available, HLA class I and class II types were taken from metadata supplied by the sample provider and were not determined by assay-based typing. The repertoires were made available in a free public database intended to serve as a resource for research on the immune response to SARS-CoV-2. Deeply sampled blood TCRbeta repertoires from subjects exposed to, actively infected with, or recovered from COVID-19 were included in the dataset. The material from the prospective study consisted of cDNA or gDNA derived from T cells, B-cell-depleted T cells, or PBMCs. The sample metadata nearly always contained a de-identified subject ID, COVID-19 status, age in years and sex. The samples were drawn from the first 160 participants of the ongoing ImmuneRACE study and from over 950 subjects provided by 6 global collaborators.

Worth noting for this clone: Its antigen specificity is not known. Nothing much larger sits one base from this clone, and base qualities are not available.

At the junction V is shortened by 4 bases and J by 3 bases; bases outside the gene matches: 8. The germline V gene (reference sequence) gives CDR1 as SGHAT and CDR2 as FQDESV. The CDR3 runs 15 residues from the cysteine to the phenylalanine. Kept here is only the CDR3 DNA, which spans 45 bases and is read in frame from base 1. Broad study findings and their caveats: Clinical and demographic metadata were provided uncurated, with the amount varying by source and participant.

Collaborating institutions collected whole blood in K2EDTA tubes following their own protocols. Collaborator samples were shipped for TCRbeta analysis as frozen whole blood, isolated PBMCs, or DNA extracted from either sample type. TCRbeta CDR3 regions were amplified from genomic DNA using the immunoSEQ Assay, a bias-controlled multiplex PCR. Per the authors' processing: Within the assay, amplification of reference gene primers was used to estimate how many nucleated cells each sample contained. To quantify the absolute abundance of each unique TCRbeta CDR3 rearrangement, sequence reads were collapsed and filtered. For each sample, productive Simpson clonality was calculated by taking the square root of Simpson's diversity index across productive rearrangements. Drawn from immuneACCESS, this table holds only the in-frame rearrangements with V and J called that TCRdb kept. Clones are partly lost; checked studies trace under half to an unresolved V gene and leave the rest unexplained. Clone size and the V and J calls come from that table; the DNA yielded D and trimming. This sample lists about 80,000 clones; roughly 88% were detected once. The leading ten clones occupy under 7.5% of the sample.

The rearranged segments are TRBV11-1 and TRBJ2-5; TRBD1 matches 7 bases in the middle. Specimen: peripheral blood. This clonotype originated in a woman older than 75 with acute or convalescent COVID-19. The CDR3 corresponds to CASSWGPGQKETQYF. The DNA sequence is as follows: TGTGCCAGCAGCTGGGGACCGGGACAGAAAGAGACCCAGTACTTC.